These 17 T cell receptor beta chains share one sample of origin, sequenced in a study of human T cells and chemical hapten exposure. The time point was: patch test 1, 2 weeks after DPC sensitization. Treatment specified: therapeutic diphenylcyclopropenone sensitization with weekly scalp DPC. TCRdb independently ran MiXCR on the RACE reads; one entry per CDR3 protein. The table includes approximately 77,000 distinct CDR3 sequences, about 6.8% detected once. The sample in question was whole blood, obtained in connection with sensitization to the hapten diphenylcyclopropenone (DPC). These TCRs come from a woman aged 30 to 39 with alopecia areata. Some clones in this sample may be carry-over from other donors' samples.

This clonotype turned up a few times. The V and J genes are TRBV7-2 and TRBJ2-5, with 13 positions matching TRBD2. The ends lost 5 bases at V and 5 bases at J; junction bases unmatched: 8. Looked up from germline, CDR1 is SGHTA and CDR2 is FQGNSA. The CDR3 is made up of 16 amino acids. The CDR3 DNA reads TGTGCCAGCAGCCCGAGGTCGACTAGCGGGGGGGAGACCCAGTACTTC. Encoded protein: CASSPRSTSGGETQYF.

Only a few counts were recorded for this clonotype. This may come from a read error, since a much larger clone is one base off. For the CDR3, the DNA is TGCAGTGCTAGTAATCGGGGAGGCGACGAGCAGTACTTC. Protein sequence: CSASNRGGDEQYF. The V and J genes are TRBV20-1 and TRBJ2-7; TRBD2 might be the D (6 bases). The germline CDR1 and CDR2 sequences are DFQATT and SNEGSKA (reference sequence). Trimming took off 3 bases at V and 5 bases at J, with 14 bases between the two ends. This CDR3 is built from 13 residues.

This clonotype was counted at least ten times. CDR3: CASSYSPRTTTEAFF. The CDR3 bases are TGTGCCAGCAGTTACTCGCCACGGACAACAACTGAAGCTTTCTTT. The chain is built from TRBV6-5 and TRBJ1-1, with D perhaps TRBD1 (5 bases). CDR3 size: 15 residues. From germline, CDR1 is MNHEY and CDR2 SVGAGI. Deletions cut 0 bases from V and 5 bases from J, with 13 bases between.

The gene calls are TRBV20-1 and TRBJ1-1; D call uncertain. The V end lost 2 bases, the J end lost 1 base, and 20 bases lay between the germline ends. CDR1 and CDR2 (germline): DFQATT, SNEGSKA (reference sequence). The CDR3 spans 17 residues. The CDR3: CSARPTDQHSRNTEAFF. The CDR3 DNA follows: TGCAGTGCTAGACCAACCGACCAGCACTCAAGGAACACTGAAGCTTTCTTT.

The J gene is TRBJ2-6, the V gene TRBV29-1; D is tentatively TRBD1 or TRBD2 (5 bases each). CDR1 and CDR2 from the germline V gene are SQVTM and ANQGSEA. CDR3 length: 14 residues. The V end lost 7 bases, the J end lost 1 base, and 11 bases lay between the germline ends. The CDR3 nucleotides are TGCAGCGCAACAGAGGGGTCTGGGGCCAACGTCCTGACTTTC. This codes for CSATEGSGANVLTF.

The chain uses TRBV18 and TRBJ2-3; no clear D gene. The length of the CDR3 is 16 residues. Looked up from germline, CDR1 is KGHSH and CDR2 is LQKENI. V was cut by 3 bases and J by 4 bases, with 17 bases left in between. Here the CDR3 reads CASSPVSVAKADTQYF. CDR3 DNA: TGTGCCAGCTCACCGGTTTCCGTGGCCAAGGCAGATACGCAGTATTTT.

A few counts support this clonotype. CDR3 in DNA: TGTGCCAGCAGTTCCGTGGGACAGGGGAACACTGAAGCTTTCTTT. This encodes CASSSVGQGNTEAFF. V is TRBV12-3 or TRBV12-4 and J is TRBJ1-1; 9 nucleotides match TRBD1. Losses at the gene ends were 4 bases for V and 1 base for J; bases not matched to a gene: 4. The CDR3 loop spans 15 amino acids.

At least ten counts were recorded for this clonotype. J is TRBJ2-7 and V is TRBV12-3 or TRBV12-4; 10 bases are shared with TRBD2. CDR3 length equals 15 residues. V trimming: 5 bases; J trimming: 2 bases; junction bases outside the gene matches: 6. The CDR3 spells CASSQLLAGAYEQYF. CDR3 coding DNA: TGTGCCAGCAGTCAACTCCTAGCGGGGGCCTACGAGCAGTACTTC.

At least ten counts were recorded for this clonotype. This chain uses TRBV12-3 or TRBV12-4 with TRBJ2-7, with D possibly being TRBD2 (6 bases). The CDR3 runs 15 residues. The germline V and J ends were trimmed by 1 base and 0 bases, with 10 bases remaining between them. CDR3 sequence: CASSLDPRGSYEQYF. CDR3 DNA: TGTGCCAGCAGTTTAGACCCGCGGGGCTCCTACGAGCAGTACTTC.

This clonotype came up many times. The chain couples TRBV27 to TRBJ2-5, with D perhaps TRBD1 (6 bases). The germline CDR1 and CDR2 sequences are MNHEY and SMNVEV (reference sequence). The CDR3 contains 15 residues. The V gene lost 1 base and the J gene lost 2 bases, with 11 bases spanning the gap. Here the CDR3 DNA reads TGTGCCAGCAGTTTATTTGCAGGGGTACAAGAGACCCAGTACTTC. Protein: CASSLFAGVQETQYF.

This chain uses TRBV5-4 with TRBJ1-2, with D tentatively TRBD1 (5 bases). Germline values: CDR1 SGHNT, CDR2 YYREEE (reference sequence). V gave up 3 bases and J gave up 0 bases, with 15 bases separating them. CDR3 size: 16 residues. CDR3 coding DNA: TGTGCCAGCAGCTCACAAACAGGTCAACCTAACTATGGCTACACCTTC. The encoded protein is CASSSQTGQPNYGYTF.

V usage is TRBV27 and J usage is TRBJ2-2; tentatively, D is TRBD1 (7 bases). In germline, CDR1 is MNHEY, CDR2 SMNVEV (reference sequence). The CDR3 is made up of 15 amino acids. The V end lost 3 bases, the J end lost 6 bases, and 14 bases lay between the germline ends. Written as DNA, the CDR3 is TGTGCCAGCAGTTTTTCAGGGGGGTTCGCCGGGGAGCTGTTTTTT. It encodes CASSFSGGFAGELFF.

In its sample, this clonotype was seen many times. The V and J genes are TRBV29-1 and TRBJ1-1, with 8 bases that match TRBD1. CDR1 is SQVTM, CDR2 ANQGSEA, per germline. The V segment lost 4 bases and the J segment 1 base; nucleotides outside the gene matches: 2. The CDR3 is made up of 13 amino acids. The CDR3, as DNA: TGCAGCGTTGTCACAGGGGGGAACACTGAAGCTTTCTTT. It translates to CSVVTGGNTEAFF.

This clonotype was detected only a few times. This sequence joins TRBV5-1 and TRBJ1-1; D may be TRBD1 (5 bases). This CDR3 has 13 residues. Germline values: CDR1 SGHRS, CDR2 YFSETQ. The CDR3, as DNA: TGCGCGTCCACGGGGGTTAGCGACACTGAAGCTTTCTTT. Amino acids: CASTGVSDTEAFF.

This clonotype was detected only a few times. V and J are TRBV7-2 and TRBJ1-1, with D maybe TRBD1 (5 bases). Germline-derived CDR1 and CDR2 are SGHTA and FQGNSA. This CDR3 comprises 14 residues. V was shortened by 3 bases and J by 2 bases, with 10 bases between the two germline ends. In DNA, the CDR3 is TGTGCCAGCAGCTTTTCGGGGCTCAACACTGAAGCTTTCTTT. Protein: CASSFSGLNTEAFF.

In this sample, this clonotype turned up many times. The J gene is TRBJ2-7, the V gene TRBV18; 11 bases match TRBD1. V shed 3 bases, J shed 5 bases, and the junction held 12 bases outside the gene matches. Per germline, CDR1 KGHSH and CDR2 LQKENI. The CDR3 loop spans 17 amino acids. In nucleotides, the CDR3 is TGTGCCAGCTCACCGTTAAAGGGACAGGGGGTTCGCGACGAGCAGTACTTC. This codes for CASSPLKGQGVRDEQYF.

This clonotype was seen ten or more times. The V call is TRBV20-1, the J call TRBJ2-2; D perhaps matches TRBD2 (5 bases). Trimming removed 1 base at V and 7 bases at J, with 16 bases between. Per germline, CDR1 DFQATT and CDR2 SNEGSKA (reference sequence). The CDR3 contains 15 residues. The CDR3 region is CSARGSGRRGGELFF. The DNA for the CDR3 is TGCAGTGCTAGAGGGTCGGGTAGACGGGGCGGGGAGCTGTTTTTT.